Listed below are T cell receptor beta chains from one sample, sequenced in a study of Ad26.COV2.S vaccination and SARS-CoV-2 variants. Some clones are missing from TCRdb's copy, which holds only in-frame ones; the method was immunoSEQ multiplex PCR. The data contain 350,000 to 600,000 clones, 80% to 90% of them seen just once; the ten biggest clones take up 1.5% to 2%. Source: peripheral blood, taken in a trial of Ad26.COV2.S vaccine versus placebo. Receptors were obtained from a person between 18 and 65 years old who received the Ad26.COV2.S COVID-19 vaccine or a placebo. CDR3s include the opening cysteine and the closing phenylalanine or tryptophan. The D gene is left open where the match is weak. For some rows the clone size is stated as once, few or many, or as a class when expanded; others skip it.

D gene	clone size	V gene	J gene	CDR3 protein	CDR3 DNA
TRBD1	-	TRBV9	TRBJ2-7	CASSVGLQGALYEQYF	TGTGCCAGCAGCGTAGGGTTACAGGGGGCGCTTTACGAGCAGTACTTC
-	-	TRBV12-3/TRBV12-4	TRBJ1-2	CASSWGRPWGYTF	TGTGCCAGCAGTTGGGGACGGCCGTGGGGCTACACCTTC
TRBD1	-	TRBV7-9	TRBJ1-2	CASTKPGQTVRYGYTF	TGTGCCAGCACCAAACCGGGACAGACTGTTCGGTATGGCTACACCTTC
-	-	TRBV15	TRBJ1-1	CATSRDLTARNFNHEAFF	TGTGCCACCAGCAGAGATCTGACAGCCCGGAATTTTAACCATGAAGCTTTCTTT
-	-	TRBV11-1	TRBJ2-1	CASSLDRGNEQFF	TGTGCCAGCAGCTTAGATCGCGGTAATGAGCAGTTCTTC
-	-	TRBV6-5	TRBJ1-2	CASSPTDRGYGYTF	TGTGCCAGCAGCCCCACGGACAGAGGCTATGGCTACACCTTC
TRBD1	-	TRBV30	TRBJ1-3	CAWTLGQASGNTIYF	TGTGCCTGGACCTTAGGACAGGCCTCTGGAAACACCATATATTTT
TRBD2	-	TRBV5-4	TRBJ2-3	CASSLKAGGPDTQYF	TGTGCCAGCAGCCTCAAAGCGGGAGGGCCGGATACGCAGTATTTT
-	-	TRBV19	TRBJ1-5	CASSIDHRRVAQHF	TGTGCCAGTAGTATAGATCACCGCAGGGTGGCCCAGCATTTT
-	-	TRBV7-9	TRBJ2-1	CASIDRSSSYNEQFF	TGTGCCAGCATCGACAGGTCTAGCTCCTACAATGAGCAGTTCTTC
-	once	TRBV7-8	TRBJ2-5	CASSLLWTDYFQETQYF	TGTGCCAGCAGCCTTCTCTGGACAGACTACTTCCAAGAGACCCAGTACTTC
TRBD2	-	TRBV9	TRBJ2-1	CASSANSGQSSYNEQFF	TGTGCCAGCAGCGCCAATAGCGGGCAGAGCTCCTACAATGAGCAGTTCTTC
TRBD2	-	TRBV19	TRBJ2-1	CASIPTSGRASEQFF	TGTGCCAGTATCCCGACTAGCGGGAGGGCCAGTGAGCAGTTCTTC
-	-	TRBV18	TRBJ2-5	CASSRIRQNLQETQYF	TGTGCCAGCTCACGGATCCGACAGAACCTCCAAGAGACCCAGTACTTC
-	few	TRBV6-2/TRBV6-3	TRBJ2-5	CASSKRVQARGTQYF	TGTGCCAGCAGTAAACGGGTCCAAGCAAGGGGGACCCAGTACTTC